This T cell receptor (beta chain) comes out of a study of monozygotic twins with inflammatory bowel disease (dated by TCRdb to the late 2010s). Background on the whole study: A total of about 28 monozygotic twin pairs were included in the full study, comprising nine German pairs (four IBD-concordant, five IBD-discordant) and 19 IBD-discordant Danish pairs. Each individual had, on average, about 151 000 unique TCRalpha sequences and 181 000 unique TCRbeta sequences available for analysis. The search for disease-associated traits relied mainly on comparing IBD patients with their genetically identical healthy co-twins within discordant pairs. Paper-wide results and their limitations: Background noise and inter-individual variability may have been introduced into the repertoires by the differing immunosuppressive treatments among patients. IBD patients shared fewer clonotypes with other individuals than healthy twins did, most markedly in patients showing signs of disease activity. Repertoire similarity did not differ between concordant and discordant twins, which could be due to limited statistical power. The results gave no support for a single strong signal or clonotype linked to IBD. TCRbeta repertoire diversity, by inverse Simpson index, was decreased in IBD patients compared with their healthy co-twins. Different T cell subtypes could not be distinguished in the analysis.

From each donor, a roughly 2.7 ml peripheral blood sample was drawn into PAXgene tubes and stored at -80 degrees C. Without T cell sorting, total RNA was isolated from whole blood using the PAXgene blood miRNA kit on an automated QIAcube. Peripheral blood from monozygotic twin pairs concordant or discordant for inflammatory bowel disease was subjected to deep TCRalpha and TCRbeta repertoire profiling with unique molecular barcoding. Smoking habits were recorded for all twin pairs, and each individual was classified as a current, former or never smoker. The library came from 5' RACE. The input for every TCR library was around 3,600 ng of total RNA. For each sample, cDNA synthesis was carried out in eight separate reactions using SMARTScribe reverse transcriptase. During cDNA synthesis, template switching was used to introduce unique molecular identifiers that contained a 6-nucleotide sample barcode. TCRalpha and TCRbeta cDNA was amplified in two nested PCRs of approximately 17 and 9 cycles, and bead purification was carried out after each PCR. Before amplification, cDNA was treated with uracil DNA-glycosylase and purified using the QIAquick PCR purification kit. In the second PCR, Illumina TruSeq-compatible adapters and sample-specific barcodes were added. TapeStation and Qubit were used to check library quality and concentration, and around 5.2 ng of each library went into the pool. Pooled libraries were sequenced on an Illumina HiSeq2500 single-index Rapid Run with 2 x 100 bp reads and custom sequencing primers. The study's processing was this. UMI-based consensus assembly with MiGEC version 1.2.6 was used to correct PCR and sequencing errors. MiXCR version 2.1.1 handled V(D)J alignment, clonotype assembly and CDR3 extraction. To normalise gene usage, clonotype sharing and MAIT/NKT TCR abundance, the top 1000, 10 000 and 20 000 clonotypes in each sample were analysed. Diversity was computed as the inverse Simpson index with the vegan R package after downsampling to 27 000 UMIs. Paired Mann-Whitney U tests on discordant twin pairs were used, with Benjamini-Hochberg multiple-testing correction. TCRdb reprocessed the reads and provides one entry for every CDR3 protein sequence; no DNA is given. TCRdb's processing, not the study's, gives the V and J calls here. The sample table includes 150,000 to 200,000 distinct CDR3 sequences. Just under 7.5% of the sample lies in the top ten.

CDR1 KGHSH and CDR2 LQKENI were looked up in the germline V gene. The CDR3 sequence holds 12 residues, the cysteine and phenylalanine included. The nucleotide record is missing. Remarks on this clonotype: The antigen this receptor binds is unknown.

This sequence originates from a human donor with ulcerative colitis or Crohn's disease, or a healthy co-twin of an affected twin (not recorded which). The chain employs TRBV18 and TRBJ2-7; the TCRdb call, TRBD2, lacks DNA for checking. The material sequenced was blood. The CDR3 region: CASSRDSGEQYF.